The TCR beta chain under discussion was sequenced for a study of technical replicates of blood from a handful of donors. Data came from immunoSEQ multiplex PCR; TCRdb stores just in-frame clones and leaves some out. The data hold tens of thousands of clones, with 90% to 95% observed a single time. This CDR3 has 13 amino acids. The V and J ends lost 5 bases and 1 base respectively, with 8 bases between them. The V gene's germline CDR1 is MNHEY and CDR2 SVGAGI. This TCR was recovered from a human donor in good health. The chain employs TRBV6-5 and TRBJ1-1, with D uncertain. The sample was T cells isolated from PBMCs. The CDR3 protein is CASSAGGNTEAFF. The CDR3 DNA reads as TGTGCCAGCAGTGCCGGAGGGAACACTGAAGCTTTCTTT.